This T cell receptor beta chain was sequenced for a study of T-cell memory formation after mild COVID-19. V was trimmed by 7 bases and J by 7 bases, leaving 26 bases between them. Germline CDR1 is SQVTM and CDR2 is ANQGSEA. This CDR3 spans 16 amino acids. Study-level points and caveats: Contracting CD4+ clones sat mainly in CM and EM; CD8+ in EMRA. Second-wave clones with a day 37 peak had unconfirmed SARS-CoV-2 specificity.

TCRdb re-called the 5' RACE reads through MiXCR, storing one row per CDR3 protein. The sample carries around 190,000 distinct CDR3 sequences, less than 20% recorded once. A note on this clonotype: The antigen is unknown.

This chain uses TRBV29-1 with TRBJ2-1, with a tentative D call TRBD2 (7 bases). The specimen was PBMCs or a T cell subset sorted from them (not recorded which). The clonotype originates from a man aged 18 to 29 who had mild COVID-19 (a few samples of this study predate the infection). Cell type and time point are not known. Written as DNA, the CDR3 is TGCAGCGCCGGGGGAGGGGGACCCCCGTCGGGAAATGAGCAGTTCTTC. This codes for CSAGGGGPPSGNEQFF.